What follows describes a single TCR beta chain. This entry is derived from a study of blood T cell repertoires in COVID-19. Study context: Sites across the United States, Italy and Spain contributed samples from acute and convalescent COVID-19.

The V and J ends lost 5 bases and 0 bases respectively, with 11 bases between them. The CDR3 is 15 amino acids. CDR1 SGHTA and CDR2 FQGTGA come from the germline V gene. Original analysis: Estimates of nucleated cell counts were drawn from the amplification of reference gene primers. Some clones are missing from TCRdb's copy, which holds only in-frame ones; the method was immunoSEQ multiplex PCR. V and J calls and clone size are as listed in that table; D and trimming were resolved from the DNA. The sample lists some 42,000 clones, 75% to 80% seen once, with roughly 28% in the top ten. The source material was peripheral blood. This TCR was recovered from a woman in her 70s with acute or convalescent COVID-19. This chain uses TRBV7-3 with TRBJ2-1, with D unresolved. The CDR3: CASSTMPSSYNEQFF. The CDR3 DNA follows: TGTGCCAGCAGCACCATGCCGAGCTCCTACAATGAGCAGTTCTTC.